This TCR beta chain was captured in a study of blood T cell repertoires in COVID-19. Overall study context: Researchers got acute and convalescent COVID-19 samples from the United States, Italy and Spain. T cells, B-cell-depleted T cells, or PBMCs supplied cDNA or gDNA.

Original analysis: Reference gene primer amplification yielded estimated nucleated cell counts. Data came from immunoSEQ multiplex PCR; TCRdb stores just in-frame clones and leaves some out. That table furnishes V, J and clone size, whereas the DNA furnished D and trimming. The sample carries 80,000 to 100,000 clones, 85% to 90% recorded once. Trimming removed 5 bases from V and 5 bases from J; junction bases left unmatched: 5. This CDR3 contains 13 residues. The V gene's germline CDR1 is SQVTM and CDR2 ANQGSEA. This clonotype was obtained from a woman aged 60-75 years in a cohort sampled during active or convalescent COVID-19. Input material: peripheral blood. V is TRBV29-1 and J is TRBJ1-4; 7 bases map to TRBD1. CDR3 region: CSVSDRPNEKLFF. CDR3 nucleotides: TGCAGCGTTTCGGACAGGCCGAATGAAAAACTGTTTTTT.